Listed below are T cell receptor beta chains from one sample, sequenced in a study of blood T cell repertoires in COVID-19. The assay was immunoSEQ multiplex PCR, and TCRdb's table has in-frame clones only and misses some. The profile shows some 200,000 clones, around 82% of them singletons. The sequencing sample was made of peripheral blood. The receptors here all came from a woman under 40 who had recovered from COVID-19. The CDR3 runs from the conserved cysteine through the conserved F or W. The D gene is left open where the match is weak. The size entry is marked missing in some rows and otherwise reads once, few, many or a size class.

size	V	J	D	CDR3	DNA
few	TRBV5-1	TRBJ2-7	TRBD1	CASSLTGGEGEQYF	TGCGCCAGCAGCCTGACAGGGGGCGAGGGCGAGCAGTACTTC
.	TRBV24-1	TRBJ1-5	TRBD1	CATSPGQPNQPQHF	TGTGCCACCAGTCCGGGACAGCCAAATCAGCCCCAGCATTTT
.	TRBV28	TRBJ1-6	TRBD1	CASRLPGQGGSPLHF	TGTGCCAGCAGGTTACCCGGACAGGGTGGTTCACCCCTCCACTTT
few	TRBV12-3/TRBV12-4	TRBJ2-5	.	CASSLKPPETQYF	TGTGCCAGCAGTTTAAAGCCCCCAGAGACCCAGTACTTC
.	TRBV7-2	TRBJ2-3	TRBD1	CASSLILGQTSF	TGTGCCAGCAGCTTGATACTGGGACAGACGAGTTTT
.	TRBV13	TRBJ2-7	TRBD1	CASSDRDRASYEQYF	TGTGCCAGCAGCGACCGGGACAGGGCTTCGTACGAGCAGTACTTC
.	TRBV30	TRBJ2-5	.	CAWSVGRGRQETQYF	TGTGCCTGGAGCGTAGGACGTGGGAGACAAGAGACCCAGTACTTC
.	TRBV9	TRBJ2-1	TRBD2	CASSVGLAGDEQFF	TGTGCCAGCAGCGTAGGGCTAGCGGGAGATGAGCAGTTCTTC
.	TRBV9	TRBJ2-7	TRBD2	CASSATSGSIYEQYF	TGTGCCAGCAGCGCAACTAGCGGGAGTATTTACGAGCAGTACTTC
.	TRBV4-1	TRBJ1-5	TRBD1	CASSSGQGYQPQHF	TGCGCCAGCAGCTCGGGACAGGGATATCAGCCCCAGCATTTT
.	TRBV5-1	TRBJ2-1	.	CASSLLPELEVYNEQFF	TGCGCCAGCAGCTTACTCCCGGAACTAGAAGTCTACAATGAGCAGTTCTTC
.	TRBV29-1	TRBJ1-2	TRBD1	CSVVQGTSLYGYTF	TGCAGCGTGGTACAGGGGACCTCTCTATATGGCTACACCTTC
many	TRBV25-1	TRBJ1-4	.	CASSDPNEKLFF	TGTGCCAGCAGTGACCCGAATGAAAAACTGTTTTTT
.	TRBV5-4	TRBJ1-4	TRBD1	CASSRTGGAQFF	TGTGCCAGCAGTCGTACAGGGGGCGCTCAATTTTTT
once	TRBV7-9	TRBJ2-7	TRBD1	CASSSGTAAYEQYF	TGTGCCAGCAGCTCCGGGACAGCCGCCTACGAGCAGTACTTC
.	TRBV7-6	TRBJ1-2	.	CASTPREGGYYGYTF	TGTGCCAGCACCCCCAGGGAGGGAGGGTACTATGGCTACACCTTC
.	TRBV28	TRBJ2-7	TRBD2	CASRPTSGRGYEQYF	TGTGCCAGCAGACCTACTAGCGGGAGGGGATACGAGCAGTACTTC